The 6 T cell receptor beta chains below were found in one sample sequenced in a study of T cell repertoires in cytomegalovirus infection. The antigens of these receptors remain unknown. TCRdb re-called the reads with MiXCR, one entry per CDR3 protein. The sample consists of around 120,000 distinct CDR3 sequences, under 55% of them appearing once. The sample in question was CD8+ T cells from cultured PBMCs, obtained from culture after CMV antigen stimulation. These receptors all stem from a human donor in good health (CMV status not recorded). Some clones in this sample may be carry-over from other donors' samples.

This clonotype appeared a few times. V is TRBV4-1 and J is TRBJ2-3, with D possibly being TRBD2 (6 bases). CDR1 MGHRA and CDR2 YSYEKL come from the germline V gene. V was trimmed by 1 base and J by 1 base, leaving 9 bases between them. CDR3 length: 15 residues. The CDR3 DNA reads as TGCGCCAGCAGCCAAGTTCCGGGGGGCACAGATACGCAGTATTTT. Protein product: CASSQVPGGTDTQYF.

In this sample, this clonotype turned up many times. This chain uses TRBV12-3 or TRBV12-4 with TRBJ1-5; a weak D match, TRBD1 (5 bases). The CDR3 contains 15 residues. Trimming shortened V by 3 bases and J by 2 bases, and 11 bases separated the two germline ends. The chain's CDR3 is CASSFSGPGNQPQHF. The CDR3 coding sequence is TGTGCCAGCAGTTTCTCAGGGCCTGGCAATCAGCCCCAGCATTTT.

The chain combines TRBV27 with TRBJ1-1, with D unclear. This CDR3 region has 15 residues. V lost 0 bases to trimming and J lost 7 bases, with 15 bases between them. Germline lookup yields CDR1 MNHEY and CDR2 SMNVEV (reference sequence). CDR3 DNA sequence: TGTGCCAGCAGTTTATCAGGAGGGAAACTAAGTGAAGCTTTCTTT. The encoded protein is CASSLSGGKLSEAFF.

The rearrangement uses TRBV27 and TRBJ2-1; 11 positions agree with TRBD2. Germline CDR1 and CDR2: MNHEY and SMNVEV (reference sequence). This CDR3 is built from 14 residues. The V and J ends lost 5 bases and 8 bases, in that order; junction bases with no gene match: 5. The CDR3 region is CASSPLAGGYEQFF. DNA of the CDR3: TGTGCCAGCAGTCCCCTAGCGGGGGGTTATGAGCAGTTCTTC.

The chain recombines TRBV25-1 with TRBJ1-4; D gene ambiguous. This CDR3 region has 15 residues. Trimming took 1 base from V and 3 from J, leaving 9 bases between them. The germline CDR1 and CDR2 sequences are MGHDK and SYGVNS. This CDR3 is CASSEFAGANEKLFF. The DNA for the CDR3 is TGTGCCAGCAGTGAATTCGCAGGAGCTAATGAAAAACTGTTTTTT.

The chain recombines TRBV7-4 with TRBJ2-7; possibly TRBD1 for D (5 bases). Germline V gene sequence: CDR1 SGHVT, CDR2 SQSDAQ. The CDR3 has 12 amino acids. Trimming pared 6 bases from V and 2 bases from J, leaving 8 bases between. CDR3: CASRAGPYEQYF. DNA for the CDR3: TGTGCCAGCAGGGCAGGGCCCTACGAGCAGTACTTC.